A selection of T cell receptor beta chains follows, all from one sample in a study of blood T cell repertoires in COVID-19. Repertoires were generated with immunoSEQ multiplex PCR, while TCRdb's copy carries only in-frame clones and drops some. The repertoire holds 95,000 to 150,000 clones, with around 88% as singletons. Sequencing was performed on peripheral blood. These receptors were taken from a woman aged 45-59 years with active or convalescent COVID-19. Both conserved end residues are part of each CDR3. A D gene is named only where the DNA matches it firmly. Size is stated for part of the rows, as once, few or many counts, or as a class when the clone is expanded.

clone_size: NA
d_call: TRBD2
j_call: TRBJ2-1
v_call: TRBV6-5
cdr3_aa: CASSLTGTSGSKQFF
cdr3_nt: TGTGCCAGCAGCTTGACCGGGACTAGCGGGAGCAAGCAGTTCTTC

clone_size: once
d_call: NA
j_call: TRBJ1-6
v_call: TRBV25-1
cdr3_aa: CASSGGLAGHNSPLHF
cdr3_nt: TGTGCCAGCAGTGGCGGACTGGCGGGGCATAATTCACCCCTCCACTTT

clone_size: NA
d_call: TRBD2
j_call: TRBJ2-1
v_call: TRBV4-3
cdr3_aa: CARSRLAEGNEQFF
cdr3_nt: TGCGCCCGCAGCCGACTAGCGGAGGGGAATGAGCAGTTCTTC

clone_size: NA
d_call: NA
j_call: TRBJ2-1
v_call: TRBV25-1
cdr3_aa: CASSEKRASVHEQFF
cdr3_nt: TGTGCCAGCAGTGAAAAGCGGGCTAGCGTACATGAGCAGTTCTTC

clone_size: NA
d_call: NA
j_call: TRBJ1-1
v_call: TRBV5-1
cdr3_aa: CASSSSWGGAFF
cdr3_nt: TGCGCCAGCAGTTCAAGTTGGGGAGGGGCTTTCTTT

clone_size: once
d_call: TRBD2
j_call: TRBJ2-1
v_call: TRBV10-3
cdr3_aa: CASGTSVDEQFF
cdr3_nt: TGTGCCTCCGGGACTAGCGTAGATGAGCAGTTCTTC

clone_size: NA
d_call: TRBD2
j_call: TRBJ2-1
v_call: TRBV5-4
cdr3_aa: CASSLDLAGSEQFF
cdr3_nt: TGTGCCAGCAGCTTGGATCTAGCGGGATCTGAGCAGTTCTTC

clone_size: NA
d_call: NA
j_call: TRBJ1-1
v_call: TRBV6-2/TRBV6-3
cdr3_aa: CASSYSWARRNTEAFF
cdr3_nt: TGTGCCAGCAGTTACTCTTGGGCCCGTCGGAACACTGAAGCTTTCTTT

clone_size: NA
d_call: NA
j_call: TRBJ1-2
v_call: TRBV19
cdr3_aa: CASSMPRANYGYTF
cdr3_nt: TGTGCCAGTAGTATGCCCCGAGCTAACTATGGCTACACCTTC

clone_size: NA
d_call: NA
j_call: TRBJ1-2
v_call: TRBV6-5
cdr3_aa: CASRDIYGYTF
cdr3_nt: TGTGCCAGCAGAGACATCTATGGCTACACCTTC

clone_size: NA
d_call: NA
j_call: TRBJ1-1
v_call: TRBV28
cdr3_aa: CASSLWTENTEAFF
cdr3_nt: TGTGCCAGCAGTTTATGGACAGAAAACACTGAAGCTTTCTTT

clone_size: NA
d_call: NA
j_call: TRBJ2-1
v_call: TRBV9
cdr3_aa: CASSVRGTPPNEQFF
cdr3_nt: TGTGCCAGCAGCGTCCGGGGAACCCCCCCCAATGAGCAGTTCTTC

clone_size: NA
d_call: NA
j_call: TRBJ1-2
v_call: TRBV5-8
cdr3_aa: CASSLGTAHYGYTF
cdr3_nt: TGTGCCAGCAGCTTGGGGACAGCCCACTATGGCTACACCTTC

clone_size: NA
d_call: TRBD1
j_call: TRBJ1-1
v_call: TRBV28
cdr3_aa: CASSSYRGGYTEAFF
cdr3_nt: TGTGCCAGCAGTTCGTACAGGGGTGGTTACACTGAAGCTTTCTTT

clone_size: NA
d_call: TRBD1
j_call: TRBJ2-1
v_call: TRBV18
cdr3_aa: CASSPPAQGAFANEQFF
cdr3_nt: TGTGCCAGCTCACCCCCGGCCCAGGGGGCATTCGCCAATGAGCAGTTCTTC

clone_size: NA
d_call: TRBD2
j_call: TRBJ2-7
v_call: TRBV7-2
cdr3_aa: CASSLASGAYEQYF
cdr3_nt: TGTGCCAGCAGCTTAGCTAGCGGGGCCTACGAGCAGTACTTC

clone_size: NA
d_call: NA
j_call: TRBJ1-1
v_call: TRBV6-5
cdr3_aa: CASSYDRGTEAFF
cdr3_nt: TGTGCCAGCAGTTACGATAGGGGCACTGAAGCTTTCTTT

clone_size: NA
d_call: NA
j_call: TRBJ1-6
v_call: TRBV6-2/TRBV6-3
cdr3_aa: CASSYVGGNSPLHF
cdr3_nt: TGTGCCAGCAGTTACGTGGGGGGGAATTCACCCCTCCACTTT

clone_size: NA
d_call: TRBD2
j_call: TRBJ2-1
v_call: TRBV10-3
cdr3_aa: CGTSGNNEQFF
cdr3_nt: TGCGGGACTAGCGGAAACAATGAGCAGTTCTTC

clone_size: NA
d_call: TRBD1
j_call: TRBJ1-2
v_call: TRBV4-2
cdr3_aa: CASSQAFQGAEGYTF
cdr3_nt: TGTGCCAGCAGCCAAGCATTCCAGGGGGCCGAGGGCTACACCTTC

clone_size: NA
d_call: NA
j_call: TRBJ2-1
v_call: TRBV5-4
cdr3_aa: CASSLNSGISYNEQFF
cdr3_nt: TGTGCCAGCAGCTTGAATAGCGGAATATCCTACAATGAGCAGTTCTTC

clone_size: few
d_call: NA
j_call: TRBJ1-2
v_call: TRBV27
cdr3_aa: CASNPLWAGSANYGYTF
cdr3_nt: TGTGCCAGCAACCCCCTCTGGGCAGGGTCCGCTAACTATGGCTACACCTTC

clone_size: NA
d_call: NA
j_call: TRBJ1-3
v_call: TRBV19
cdr3_aa: CASSIPTRVLRGNTIYF
cdr3_nt: TGTGCCAGTAGTATCCCCACCAGGGTGCTACGTGGAAACACCATATATTTT

clone_size: NA
d_call: TRBD2
j_call: TRBJ2-2
v_call: TRBV7-6
cdr3_aa: CASSEHLLAGGGWTGELFF
cdr3_nt: TGTGCCAGCAGCGAACACCTGCTAGCGGGAGGTGGCTGGACCGGGGAGCTGTTTTTT

clone_size: NA
d_call: NA
j_call: TRBJ1-5
v_call: TRBV21-1
cdr3_aa: CARPPGQNQPQHF
cdr3_nt: TGTGCCCGGCCCCCGGGACAGAATCAGCCCCAGCATTTT

clone_size: NA
d_call: NA
j_call: TRBJ1-4
v_call: TRBV5-6
cdr3_aa: CASSPWTDDGEKLFF
cdr3_nt: TGTGCCAGCAGCCCCTGGACAGATGACGGAGAAAAACTGTTTTTT

clone_size: NA
d_call: NA
j_call: TRBJ1-4
v_call: TRBV2
cdr3_aa: CASSGATNEKLFF
cdr3_nt: TGTGCCAGTTCAGGTGCAACTAATGAAAAACTGTTTTTT

clone_size: once
d_call: NA
j_call: TRBJ2-1
v_call: TRBV7-2
cdr3_aa: CASRWAAGNEQFF
cdr3_nt: TGTGCCAGCAGATGGGCCGCGGGCAATGAGCAGTTCTTC

clone_size: NA
d_call: NA
j_call: TRBJ1-5
v_call: TRBV5-6
cdr3_aa: CASSFGSYSNQPQHF
cdr3_nt: TGTGCCAGCAGCTTCGGGTCGTATAGCAATCAGCCCCAGCATTTT

clone_size: NA
d_call: TRBD1
j_call: TRBJ1-2
v_call: TRBV10-3
cdr3_aa: CAIRGTGVRQKDYTF
cdr3_nt: TGTGCCATCAGGGGGACAGGGGTAAGGCAAAAGGACTACACCTTC

clone_size: few
d_call: NA
j_call: TRBJ1-5
v_call: TRBV6-2/TRBV6-3
cdr3_aa: CASSYPGKDQPQHF
cdr3_nt: TGTGCCAGCAGTTACCCAGGGAAAGATCAGCCCCAGCATTTT

clone_size: NA
d_call: TRBD1
j_call: TRBJ2-1
v_call: TRBV4-3
cdr3_aa: CASSQDPGQGGNEQFF
cdr3_nt: TGCGCCAGCAGCCAAGATCCGGGACAGGGAGGCAATGAGCAGTTCTTC